The entry below describes one T cell receptor beta chain. What it binds is not known. The CDR3 is 17 amino acids. CDR1 SGHRS and CDR2 YFSETQ come from the germline V gene. With 2 bases clipped from V and 1 base from J, the junction kept 10 bases outside the gene matches. The data belong to a study of T cell repertoires in cytomegalovirus infection. Study summary: CMV epitopes used comprised recently identified HLA-C-restricted ones and well-studied HLA-B-restricted ones. Indicated by public TCR beta signatures were CMV infection and matching HLA type. Study findings and constraints: CMV-specific TCR beta clonotypes restricted by HLA-C were the ones dominating the ex vivo response. Cumulated frequencies of public TCR beta families served to identify carriers of CMV plus the relevant HLA.

TCRdb re-derived calls from the reads in MiXCR, one entry per CDR3 protein. Here the sample spans 650,000 to 900,000 distinct CDR3 sequences, under 35% being singletons. The J gene is TRBJ1-1, the V gene TRBV5-1, with 8 bases that match TRBD1. The TCR originated in a human donor in good health (CMV status not recorded). Some clones in this sample may be carry-over from other donors' samples. Specimen: cultured CD8+ T cells from PBMCs, collected from culture after CMV antigen stimulation. The CDR3 region is CASSFYGQGVSNTEAFF. The CDR3 DNA follows: TGCGCCAGCAGCTTTTATGGACAGGGAGTTTCGAACACTGAAGCTTTCTTT.